Below, 3 T cell receptor beta chains from the same sample are listed, as sequenced in a study of T cell changes during pregnancy in multiple sclerosis. TCRdb's table, derived via immunoSEQ multiplex PCR, lists solely in-frame clones and lacks some. Seen here are around 70,000 clones, 85% to 95% observed once, and the top ten hold around 2.2%. Here the sequenced sample was peripheral blood, taken in the second trimester of pregnancy. These TCRs come from a female donor in good health, enrolled as a control in a pregnancy study.

The CDR3 sequence: CASSQDLAQGKGKLFF. CDR3 nucleotides: TGCGCCAGCAGCCAAGATCTTGCACAGGGGAAGGGGAAACTGTTTTTT. The chain is built from TRBV4-3 and TRBJ1-4, with TRBD1 identical over 7 bases. The CDR3 sequence is 16 residues long. Germline V gene sequence: CDR1 LGHNA, CDR2 YSLEER. J was trimmed by 11 bases and V by 0 bases; bases with no gene match: 12.

The J gene is TRBJ2-1, the V gene TRBV27; TRBD2 agrees at 7 bases. V trimming: 6 bases; J trimming: 11 bases; junction bases outside the gene matches: 4. In germline, CDR1 is MNHEY, CDR2 SMNVEV (reference sequence). CDR3 length equals 11 residues. The chain's CDR3 is CASRATSQQFF. The CDR3 bases are TGTGCCAGCAGAGCGACTAGCCAGCAGTTCTTC.

The V and J genes are TRBV27 and TRBJ1-5; the match to TRBD1 covers 9 bases. Germline CDR1 and CDR2: MNHEY and SMNVEV (reference sequence). This CDR3 is 16 amino acids long. The junction had 3 bases not matched to a gene; V was cut back by 2 bases and J by 1 base. The chain's CDR3 is CASSLGGQGSNQPQHF. Here the CDR3 DNA reads TGTGCCAGCAGTTTAGGTGGACAGGGGAGCAATCAGCCCCAGCATTTT.